Following are 5 T cell receptor beta chains from one sample sequenced in a study of T cell responses to AZD1222 COVID-19 vaccine (dated by TCRdb to the early 2020s). The time point tag for this specimen amounts to: baseline before first vaccination. This sample's treatment or condition label indicates: meningococcal conjugate vaccine given as trial control. The library relied on the immunoSEQ multiplex PCR assay. TCRdb re-hosts the immuneACCESS table, in-frame sequences only. Its copies lack some clones; in the studies checked, an unresolved V gene accounts for under half of them, and the cause for the rest is not known. Within this sample are about 140,000 clones, with approximately 93% of them counted one time only. In total, the top ten clones hold around 1% of the sample. The material was peripheral blood, obtained on day 0 of MenACWY control vaccination. These receptors originate from an adult in good health.

This clone was counted a few times. The rearrangement uses TRBV5-4 and TRBJ2-7; TRBD2 agrees at 10 bases. The CDR3 is made up of 15 amino acids. J was trimmed by 4 bases and V by 4 bases; bases with no gene match: 8. From germline, CDR1 is SGHNT and CDR2 YYREEE (reference sequence). The CDR3 nucleotides read TGTGCCAGCAGCCGAGCGGGAGGGGCCAGTTACGAGCAGTACTTC. Its translation is CASSRAGGASYEQYF. The whole variable domain, filled in from reference TRBV5-4 and TRBJ2-7, reads ETGVTQSPTHLIKTRGQQVTLRCSSQSGHNTVSWYQQALGQGPQFIFQYYREEENGRGNFPPRFSGLQFPNYSSELNVNALELDDSALYLCASSRAGGASYEQYFGPGTRLTVT.

The rearrangement joins TRBV7-9 to TRBJ2-7, with D possibly TRBD2 on 6 matching bases. Between the trimmed V and J ends, which lost 11 bases and 4 bases, there was a span of 18 bases. There are 13 residues in the CDR3. Germline values: CDR1 SEHNR, CDR2 FQNEAQ (reference sequence). CDR3 protein: CALSTGEGYEQYF. CDR3 sequence (DNA): TGTGCCCTCTCAACGGGAGAGGGGTACGAGCAGTACTTC.

This clone was observed a single time. V gene TRBV20-1 combines with J gene TRBJ1-5; D possibly corresponds to TRBD1 (5 bases). Germline V gene lookup returns CDR1 DFQATT and CDR2 SNEGSKA (reference sequence). The CDR3 covers 13 residues. V was pared by 3 bases and J by 5 bases, with 11 bases between. The CDR3 reads CSASQGPDQPQHF. In DNA form, the CDR3 reads TGCAGTGCTAGTCAGGGTCCCGATCAGCCCCAGCATTTT.

V and J are TRBV7-2 and TRBJ1-2; TRBD1 is a possible D gene (6 bases). This CDR3 comprises 15 residues. Germline V gives CDR1 SGHTA, CDR2 FQGNSA. V lost 4 bases and J 8 bases, leaving 20 bases between the germline ends. CDR3 sequence reads: CASSWDLRGFRGYTF. The CDR3 DNA reads TGTGCCAGCAGCTGGGACCTCAGGGGTTTTAGGGGCTACACCTTC.

The chain uses TRBV14 and TRBJ2-7, with 12 bases identical to TRBD1. CDR1 and CDR2 (germline): SGHDN, FVKESK. The CDR3 covers 16 residues. Unmatched junction bases numbered 8, after V lost 1 base and J lost 7 bases. CDR3 in DNA: TGTGCCAGCAGCCAAGCTCCGGGACAGGGGGCGGGGGAGCAGTACTTC. This translates into CASSQAPGQGAGEQYF.